The text below deals with one T cell receptor beta chain. This specimen comes from a study of blood T cell repertoires in COVID-19. Overall study: Specimens from acute and convalescent COVID-19 originated in the United States, Italy and Spain. T cells, B-cell-depleted T cells, or PBMCs provided the cDNA or gDNA that served as material.

Authors' methods: Estimated nucleated cell counts came from reference gene primer amplification. TCRdb keeps only in-frame clones here, not all; method: immunoSEQ multiplex PCR. That table is the source of V, J and clone size, and D and trimming were worked out from the DNA. The sample includes about 54,000 clones, 90% of them seen just once. Germline assignment: CDR1 SGHVS and CDR2 FQNEAQ. This CDR3 has 17 residues. V was clipped by 2 bases and J by 4 bases; unmatched bases: 11. The receptor was isolated from a middle-aged man with acute or convalescent COVID-19. The chain has TRBV7-8 and TRBJ2-3; TRBD2 aligns across 8 bases. Sample: peripheral blood. CDR3: CASSLLKGGRSADTQYF. In DNA, the CDR3 is TGTGCCAGCAGCTTATTAAAGGGCGGGAGGAGCGCAGATACGCAGTATTTT.